This T cell receptor (beta chain) appears in the sequencing data of a study of T cells of healthy individuals. This clonotype has more than one count but fewer than ten. V lost 0 bases and J 0 bases, leaving 6 bases between the germline ends. CDR3 length: 15 amino acids. Using its own MiXCR run on the 5' RACE reads, TCRdb lists one record per CDR3 protein. This sample has tens of thousands of distinct CDR3 sequences, with roughly 15% found just once. This rearrangement joins TRBV12-3 or TRBV12-4 to TRBJ1-5; D remains ambiguous. The receptor was derived from a human donor in good health. CDR3 DNA sequence: TGTGCCAGCAGTTTAGCGGGTAATAGCAATCAGCCCCAGCATTTT. This codes for CASSLAGNSNQPQHF.